The 11 T cell receptor beta chains below all came from one sample that was sequenced in a study of shared clonotypes between healthy human individuals. The table came from immunoSEQ multiplex PCR; TCRdb's copy has only in-frame clones and leaves some out. This sample has millions of clones, with approximately 93% found just once. The sequencing input was naive CD4+ T cells from PBMCs. This sample's subset: CD45RA+ positively selected. These receptors came from a man younger than 30 in good health. Some clones in this sample may be carry-over from other donors' samples.

The chain uses TRBV28 and TRBJ1-5, with 9 bases that match TRBD1. CDR3 size: 14 residues. CDR1 MDHEN and CDR2 SYDVKM come from the germline V gene. J was trimmed by 0 bases and V by 11 bases; bases with no gene match: 5. The CDR3 DNA reads as TGTGCCGGGCGGACAGGGGCTAGCAATCAGCCCCAGCATTTT. Translated: CAGRTGASNQPQHF.

This clone was counted once. This specimen includes other DNA sequences encoding the same CDR3. The chain uses TRBV18 and TRBJ2-7, with D possibly TRBD2 on 6 matching bases. The germline CDR1 and CDR2 sequences are KGHSH and LQKENI. The V and J ends lost 4 bases and 2 bases respectively, with 9 bases between them. The length of the CDR3 is 13 residues. CDR3 in amino acids: CASSRGTAYEQYF. For the CDR3, the DNA is TGTGCCAGCTCACGCGGGACCGCCTACGAGCAGTACTTC.

The chain is built from TRBV27 and TRBJ1-5; 8 bases agree with TRBD1. V trimming: 0 bases; J trimming: 2 bases; junction bases outside the gene matches: 3. This CDR3 spans 16 amino acids. CDR1 and CDR2 (germline): MNHEY, SMNVEV (reference sequence). CDR3 residues: CASSLSGQGGNQPQHF. In nucleotides, the CDR3 is TGTGCCAGCAGTTTATCCGGACAGGGAGGCAATCAGCCCCAGCATTTT.

The V call is TRBV5-1, the J call TRBJ2-7; D not resolved. Germline CDR1 SGHRS, CDR2 YFSETQ. CDR3 size: 15 residues. V was clipped by 1 base and J by 2 bases, with 13 bases between them. Written as DNA, the CDR3 is TGCGCCAGCAGCTTGAACGTTCGTTCACCCTACGAGCAGTACTTC. Residues: CASSLNVRSPYEQYF.

The rearrangement links TRBV30 to TRBJ2-5; TRBD1 is a possible D gene (6 bases). The CDR3 runs 12 residues. With 7 bases removed from V and 2 bases from J, the gap between germline ends came to 11 bases. Germline CDR1 GTSNPN, CDR2 SVGIG (reference sequence). CDR3 loop: CAFEQGQETQYF. The CDR3 DNA is TGTGCCTTTGAGCAGGGGCAAGAGACCCAGTACTTC.

The chain is built from TRBV2 and TRBJ2-2; weak D call: TRBD2 (5 bases). Trimming stripped 6 bases from V and 6 bases from J, with 17 bases between. Germline-derived CDR1 and CDR2 are SNHLY and FYNNEI. The length of the CDR3 is 15 residues. CDR3 bases: TGTGCCAGCAGCGCCGAGGGATATGCGGCCGGGGAGCTGTTTTTT. Its protein is CASSAEGYAAGELFF.

This chain uses TRBV30 with TRBJ1-2; TRBD1 matches 11 bases. Germline CDR1 reads GTSNPN; CDR2 reads SVGIG (reference sequence). Losses at the gene ends were 1 base for V and 2 bases for J; bases not matched to a gene: 3. The CDR3 runs to 15 residues. The CDR3, as DNA: TGTGCCTGGAGTGGGGACAGGGGGGCGAACTATGGCTACACCTTC. This gives the protein CAWSGDRGANYGYTF.

The chain combines TRBV6-5 with TRBJ2-7; a weak D match, TRBD1 (5 bases). The V and J ends lost 5 bases and 6 bases respectively, with 8 bases between them. The CDR3 is 11 amino acids. Germline loops: CDR1 MNHEY, CDR2 SVGAGI. The CDR3 protein is CASSDRSEQYF. The CDR3 bases are TGTGCCAGCAGTGACAGATCCGAGCAGTACTTC.

J is TRBJ2-1 and V is TRBV7-8; D perhaps matches TRBD2 (5 bases). The germline V gene encodes CDR1 SGHVS and CDR2 FQNEAQ. The CDR3 runs 14 residues. V lost 1 base to trimming and J lost 4 bases, with 8 bases between them. Written as DNA, the CDR3 is TGTGCCAGCAGCTTAGTCGGAGGTTACAATGAGCAGTTCTTC. Protein: CASSLVGGYNEQFF.

The chain couples TRBV9 to TRBJ2-1; possibly TRBD2 for D (5 bases). CDR1 is SGDLS, CDR2 YYNGEE, per germline. The CDR3 covers 15 residues. Trimming cost V 0 bases and J 3 bases, with 10 bases left between them. The CDR3 coding sequence is TGTGCCAGCAGCGTAGAGGGAGCTGACTACAATGAGCAGTTCTTC. Protein: CASSVEGADYNEQFF.

In DNA, the CDR3 is TGTGCCAGCAGCGGGGACAGAGCGGAGAGTGAAAAACTGTTTTTT. Protein product: CASSGDRAESEKLFF. The rearrangement uses TRBV5-6 and TRBJ1-4, with 7 nucleotides matching TRBD1. Germline assignment: CDR1 SGHDT and CDR2 YYEEEE. V shed 4 bases, J shed 7 bases, and the junction held 10 bases outside the gene matches. The CDR3 consists of 15 residues.